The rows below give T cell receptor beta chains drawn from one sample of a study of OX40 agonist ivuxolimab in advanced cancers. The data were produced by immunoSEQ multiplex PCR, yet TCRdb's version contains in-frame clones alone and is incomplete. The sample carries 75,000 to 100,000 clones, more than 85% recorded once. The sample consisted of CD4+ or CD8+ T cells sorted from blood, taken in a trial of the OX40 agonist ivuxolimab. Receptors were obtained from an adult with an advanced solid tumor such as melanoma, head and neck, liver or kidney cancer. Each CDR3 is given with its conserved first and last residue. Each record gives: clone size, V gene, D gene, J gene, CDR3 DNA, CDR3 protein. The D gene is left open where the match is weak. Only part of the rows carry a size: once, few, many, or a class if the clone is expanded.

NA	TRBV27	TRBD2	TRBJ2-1	TGTGCCAGCAGTTTAACCCTCCTAGCGGGGTCCTACAATGAGCAGTTCTTC	CASSLTLLAGSYNEQFF
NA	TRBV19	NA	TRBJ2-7	TGTGCCAGTAGCCTAGGAGAGTACGAGCAGTACTTC	CASSLGEYEQYF
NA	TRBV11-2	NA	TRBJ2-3	TGTGCCAGCACCAAGACGGGACGGGGCACAGATACGCAGTATTTT	CASTKTGRGTDTQYF
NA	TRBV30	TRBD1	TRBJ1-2	TGTGCCTGGAGGGACAGGGGGCCCTTCTATGGCTACACCTTC	CAWRDRGPFYGYTF
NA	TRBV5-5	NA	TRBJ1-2	TGTGCCAGCAGCGGAACGCCGGGGGCCAAAGGTAATAAAGGCTACACCTTC	CASSGTPGAKGNKGYTF
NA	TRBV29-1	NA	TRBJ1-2	TGCAGCGTTTCGGCGGGGGAGGGTGCCTATGGCTACACCTTC	CSVSAGEGAYGYTF
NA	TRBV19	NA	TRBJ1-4	TGTGCCAGTAGCCTAGACTACGCGGCAGCCCATGAAAAACTGTTTTTT	CASSLDYAAAHEKLFF
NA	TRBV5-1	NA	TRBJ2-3	TGCGCCAGCAGCTTGATTTTTCAGGGAGAAGCAGATACGCAGTATTTT	CASSLIFQGEADTQYF
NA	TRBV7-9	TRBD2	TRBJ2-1	TGTGCCAGCAGGGGGGGACTAGCGGAGTACAATGAGCAGTTCTTC	CASRGGLAEYNEQFF
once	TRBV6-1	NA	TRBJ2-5	TGTGCCAGCAGTGCCCAAAGTTGGGGCGAACAGACCCAGTACTTC	CASSAQSWGEQTQYF
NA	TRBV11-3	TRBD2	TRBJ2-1	TGTGCCAGCAGCTTAACTAGCGGGAGCTACAATGAGCAGTTCTTC	CASSLTSGSYNEQFF
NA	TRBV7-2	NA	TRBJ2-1	TGTGCCAGCAGCGCCAGGGAGAGCTCCTACAATGAGCAGTTCTTC	CASSARESSYNEQFF
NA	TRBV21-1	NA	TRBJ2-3	TGTGCCAGCAGCAAACCAACGGGACTAGGCACAGATACGCAGTATTTT	CASSKPTGLGTDTQYF
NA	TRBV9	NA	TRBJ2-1	TGTGCCAGCAGCGTAGGATACGGGTACAATGAGCAGTTCTTC	CASSVGYGYNEQFF
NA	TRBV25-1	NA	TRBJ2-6	TGTGCCAGCGGTCTAGGATCTGGGGCCAACGTCCTGACTTTC	CASGLGSGANVLTF
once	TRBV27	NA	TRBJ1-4	TGTGCCAGCAGTTCGAAACAACGGGATGAAAAACTGTTTTTT	CASSSKQRDEKLFF
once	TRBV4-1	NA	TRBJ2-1	TGCGCCAGCCAAAAGGAGCGGAATTACAATGAGCAGTTCTTC	CASQKERNYNEQFF
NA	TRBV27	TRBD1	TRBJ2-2	TGTGCCAGCGGCCGACAGGGGCCCGGGGAGCTGTTTTTT	CASGRQGPGELFF